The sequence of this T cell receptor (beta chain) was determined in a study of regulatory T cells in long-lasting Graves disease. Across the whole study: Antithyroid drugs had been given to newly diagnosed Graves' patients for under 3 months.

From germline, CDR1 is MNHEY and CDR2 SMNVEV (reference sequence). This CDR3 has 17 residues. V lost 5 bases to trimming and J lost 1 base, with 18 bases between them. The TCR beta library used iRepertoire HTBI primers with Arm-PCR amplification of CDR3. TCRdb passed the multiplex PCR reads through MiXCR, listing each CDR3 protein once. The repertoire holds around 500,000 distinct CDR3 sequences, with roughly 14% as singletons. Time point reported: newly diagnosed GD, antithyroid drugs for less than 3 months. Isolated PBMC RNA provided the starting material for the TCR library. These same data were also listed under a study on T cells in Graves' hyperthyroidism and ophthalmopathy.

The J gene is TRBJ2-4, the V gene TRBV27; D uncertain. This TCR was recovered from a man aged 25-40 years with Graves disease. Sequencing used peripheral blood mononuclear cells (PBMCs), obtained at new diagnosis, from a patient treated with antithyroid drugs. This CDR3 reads CASSVIPPVSAKNIQYF. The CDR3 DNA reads TGTGCCAGCAGTGTCATCCCGCCAGTTAGTGCCAAAAACATTCAGTACTTC.